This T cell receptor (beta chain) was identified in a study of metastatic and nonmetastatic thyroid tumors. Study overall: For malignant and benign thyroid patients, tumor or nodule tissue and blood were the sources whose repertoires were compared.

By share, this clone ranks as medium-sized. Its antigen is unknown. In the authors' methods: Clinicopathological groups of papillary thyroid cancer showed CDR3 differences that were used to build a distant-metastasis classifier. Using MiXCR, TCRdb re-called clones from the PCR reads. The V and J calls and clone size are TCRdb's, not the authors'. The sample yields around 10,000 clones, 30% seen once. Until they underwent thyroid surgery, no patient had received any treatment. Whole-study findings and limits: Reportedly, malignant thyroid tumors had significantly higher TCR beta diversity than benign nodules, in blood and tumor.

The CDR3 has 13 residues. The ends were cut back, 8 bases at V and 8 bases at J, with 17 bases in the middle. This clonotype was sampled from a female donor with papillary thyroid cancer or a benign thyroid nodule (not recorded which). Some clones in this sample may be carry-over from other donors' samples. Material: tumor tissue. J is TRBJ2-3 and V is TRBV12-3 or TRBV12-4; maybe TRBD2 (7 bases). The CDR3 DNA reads TGTGCCAGCGGGACGAGGGGGGGCGGTACGCAGTATTTT. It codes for CASGTRGGGTQYF.